This T cell receptor (beta chain) was observed in a study of T cell responses to AZD1222 COVID-19 vaccine (dated by TCRdb to the early 2020s). General notes on the study: TCR sequencing covered 233 trial participants: nearly 210 given two doses of AZD1222 and about 26 given two doses of MenACWY control vaccine. Trial participants were enrolled into age subgroups of 18-55, 56-69 and 70-plus years, which contained roughly 140, 27 and 60 TCR-sequenced participants, respectively. On the study overall, not on this receptor specifically: Vaccine-associated CD4 TCRs spanned the whole spike protein, with dominant responses in regions 160-218 and 743-854. In the small 56-69-year group, the increase in depth fell short of significance, most likely because of low power. Most participants were white British and females outnumbered males, and the authors suggested that clonal diversity may have been underestimated. After two AZD1222 doses, spike-specific TCR breadth and depth were significantly higher than at day 0 and than in MenACWY recipients. Because no day 14 peak-response samples were available, the repertoires could be characterized only after the peak T cell response. Reportedly, almost half of the unique spike-specific TCRs recognized epitopes lying outside the regions that are mutated in the B.1.351 and B.1.1.7 variants. Conclusions about previously exposed vaccinees are limited, since just 6 or 7 AZD1222 recipients were seropositive for SARS-CoV-2 at baseline.

Read against the paper, the sample's time point label means: about 28 days (+/-7) after the second vaccine dose. AZD1222 recipients whose second dose came at about 4 weeks and those whose second dose came at about 12 weeks were combined into one group, since spike-specific TCR depth and breadth did not differ between the two schedules. Vaccinee samples came from UK trials COV001 and COV002, including a single-blind randomized controlled phase 2/3 trial of AZD1222 (ChAdOx1 nCoV-19) in healthy adults. For TCRbeta chain sequencing, PBMC samples from trial participants were taken at day 0 and at day 28 after the second dose. Worth noting for this clone: The antigen it binds to is not known. Per-nucleotide qualities are absent, and no much larger clonotype sits a single base away.

The CDR3 contains 18 residues, cysteine and phenylalanine counted. Solely the CDR3 DNA is kept, with 54 bases framed from the first base. The germline V gene specifies LGHNA as CDR1 and YNFKEQ as CDR2. For this chain, trimming is 3 bases at the V end and 0 bases at the J end, and the number of junction bases without a gene match is 11. The CDR3 regions of human TCRbeta chains were subjected to immunosequencing. In the source study's methods: Repertoire TCRs were matched against a reference library of SARS-CoV-2-specific TCRs generated with the MIRA antigen-specificity platform. Breadth was defined as the fraction of unique TCRs that were SARS-CoV-2-associated, and depth was defined as the fraction of total T cells that were SARS-CoV-2-associated. Using the MIRA data, each spike-specific TCR was mapped to the spike region that the TCR reacts to and placed in a CD4 or CD8 class. Log10-transformed breadth and depth values were compared by one-way ANOVA with Sidak's multiple comparisons tests. The table comes from immuneACCESS by way of TCRdb, which keeps in-frame sequences with V and J called. Part of the clones is missing from these tables; in studies checked, under half for an unresolved V gene and the rest for unknown reasons. V and J calls and clone size are those listed in that table; D and trimming were worked out from the DNA. Across this sample there are fewer than 110,000 clones, with 92% seen only once. Under 10% of the sample comes from the top ten.

This sequence was found in an adult who received the AZD1222 COVID-19 vaccine. The material was peripheral blood, obtained 28 days after the second AZD1222 dose. Recombination joined TRBV4-2 with TRBJ1-1, with 9 junctional bases fitting TRBD1. The CDR3 amino acid sequence is: CASSQHRDRVVMNTEAFF. The nucleotide sequence is TGTGCCAGCAGCCAGCACCGGGACAGGGTTGTCATGAACACTGAAGCTTTCTTT.